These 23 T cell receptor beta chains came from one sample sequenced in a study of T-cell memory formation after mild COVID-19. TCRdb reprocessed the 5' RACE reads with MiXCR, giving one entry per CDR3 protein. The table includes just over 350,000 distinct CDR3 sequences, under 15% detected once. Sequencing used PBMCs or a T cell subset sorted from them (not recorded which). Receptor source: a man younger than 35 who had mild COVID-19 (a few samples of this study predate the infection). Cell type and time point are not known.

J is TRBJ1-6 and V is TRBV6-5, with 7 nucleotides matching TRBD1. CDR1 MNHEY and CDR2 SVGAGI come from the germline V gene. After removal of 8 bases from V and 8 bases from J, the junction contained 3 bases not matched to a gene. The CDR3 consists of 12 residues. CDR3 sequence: CASQDRDSPLHF. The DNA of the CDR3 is TGTGCCAGCCAAGACAGGGATTCACCCCTCCACTTT.

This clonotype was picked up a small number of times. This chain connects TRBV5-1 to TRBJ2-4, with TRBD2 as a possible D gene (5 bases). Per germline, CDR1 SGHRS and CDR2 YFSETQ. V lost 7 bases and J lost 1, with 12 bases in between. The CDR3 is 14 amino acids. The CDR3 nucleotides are TGCGCCAGCTCGGAACCGGGGGCCAAAAACATTCAGTACTTC. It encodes CASSEPGAKNIQYF.

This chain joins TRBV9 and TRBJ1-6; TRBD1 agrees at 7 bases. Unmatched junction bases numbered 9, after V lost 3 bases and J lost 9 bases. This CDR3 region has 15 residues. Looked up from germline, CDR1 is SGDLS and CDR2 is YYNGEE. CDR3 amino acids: CASSAETGRGSPLHF. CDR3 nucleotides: TGTGCCAGCAGCGCCGAGACAGGGAGAGGTTCACCCCTCCACTTT.

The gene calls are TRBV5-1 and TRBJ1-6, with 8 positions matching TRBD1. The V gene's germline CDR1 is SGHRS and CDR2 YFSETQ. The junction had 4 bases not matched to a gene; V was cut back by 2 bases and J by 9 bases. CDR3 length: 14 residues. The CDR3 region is CASSFRGQGSPLHF. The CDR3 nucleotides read TGCGCCAGCAGCTTCAGGGGGCAGGGTTCACCCCTCCACTTT.

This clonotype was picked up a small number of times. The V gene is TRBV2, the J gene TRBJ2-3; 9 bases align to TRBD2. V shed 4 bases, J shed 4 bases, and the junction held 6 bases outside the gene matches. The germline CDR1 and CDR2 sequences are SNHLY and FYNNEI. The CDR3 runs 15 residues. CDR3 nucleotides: TGTGCCAGCAGTGTGGAAGGCGGGGGGGCAGATACGCAGTATTTT. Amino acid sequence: CASSVEGGGADTQYF.

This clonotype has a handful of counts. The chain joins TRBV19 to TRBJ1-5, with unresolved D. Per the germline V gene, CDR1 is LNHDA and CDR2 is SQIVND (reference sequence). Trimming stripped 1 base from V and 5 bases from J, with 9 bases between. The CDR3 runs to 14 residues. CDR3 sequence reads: CASSIGEPDQPQHF. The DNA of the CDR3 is TGTGCCAGTAGTATAGGTGAACCAGATCAGCCCCAGCATTTT.

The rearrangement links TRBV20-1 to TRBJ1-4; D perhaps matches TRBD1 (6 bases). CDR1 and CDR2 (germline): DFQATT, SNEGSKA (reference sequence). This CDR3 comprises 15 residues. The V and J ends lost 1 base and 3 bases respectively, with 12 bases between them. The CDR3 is CSARVSPGANEKLFF. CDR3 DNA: TGCAGTGCTAGAGTGTCCCCAGGGGCTAATGAAAAACTGTTTTTT.

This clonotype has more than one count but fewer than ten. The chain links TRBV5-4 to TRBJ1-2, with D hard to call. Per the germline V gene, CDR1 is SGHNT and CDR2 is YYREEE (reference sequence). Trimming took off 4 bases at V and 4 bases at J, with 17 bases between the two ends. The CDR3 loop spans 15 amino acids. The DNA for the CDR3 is TGTGCCAGCAGCGCTCGAGGACCTGGTAGCTATGGCTACACCTTC. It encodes CASSARGPGSYGYTF.

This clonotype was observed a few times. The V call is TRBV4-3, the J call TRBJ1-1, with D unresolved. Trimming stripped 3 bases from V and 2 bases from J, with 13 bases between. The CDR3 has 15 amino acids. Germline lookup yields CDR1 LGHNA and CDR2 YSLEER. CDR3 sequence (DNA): TGCGCCAGCAGCCAGGAACCCAGAGGAAACACTGAAGCTTTCTTT. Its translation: CASSQEPRGNTEAFF.

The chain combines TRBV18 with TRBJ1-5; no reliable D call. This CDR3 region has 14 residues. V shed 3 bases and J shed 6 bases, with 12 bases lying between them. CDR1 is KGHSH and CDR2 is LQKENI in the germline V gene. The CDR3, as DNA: TGTGCCAGCTCACCTCGGCCCGGCGGTCAGCCCCAGCATTTT. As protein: CASSPRPGGQPQHF.

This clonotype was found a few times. CDR3 protein: CASSPEGANVLTF. CDR3 DNA sequence: TGCGCCAGCAGCCCCGAGGGGGCCAACGTCCTGACTTTC. This rearrangement joins TRBV4-3 to TRBJ2-6; no reliable D call. V was cut by 4 bases and J by 4 bases, with 5 bases left in between. Germline loops: CDR1 LGHNA, CDR2 YSLEER. This CDR3 spans 13 amino acids.

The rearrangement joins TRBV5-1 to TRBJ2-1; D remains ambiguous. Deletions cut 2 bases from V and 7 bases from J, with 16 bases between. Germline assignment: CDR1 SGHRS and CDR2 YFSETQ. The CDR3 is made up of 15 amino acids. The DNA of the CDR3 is TGCGCCAGCAGCTTACTGCGACCCGGCGTAAATGAGCAGTTCTTC. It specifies CASSLLRPGVNEQFF.

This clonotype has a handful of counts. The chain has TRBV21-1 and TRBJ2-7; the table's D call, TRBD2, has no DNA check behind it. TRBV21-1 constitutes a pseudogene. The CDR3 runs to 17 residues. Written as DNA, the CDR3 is TGTGCCAGCAGCAATAGGGCAGCCGTAGAGACTTCCTACGAGCAGTACGTC. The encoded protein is CASSNRAAVETSYEQYV.

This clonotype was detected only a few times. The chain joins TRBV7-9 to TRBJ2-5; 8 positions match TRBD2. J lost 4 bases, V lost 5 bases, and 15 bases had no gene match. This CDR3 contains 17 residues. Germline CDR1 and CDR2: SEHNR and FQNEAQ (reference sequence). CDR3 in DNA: TGTGCCAGCAGCGCAGGAGGTCGGACTAGCCAGGGAGAGACCCAGTACTTC. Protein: CASSAGGRTSQGETQYF.

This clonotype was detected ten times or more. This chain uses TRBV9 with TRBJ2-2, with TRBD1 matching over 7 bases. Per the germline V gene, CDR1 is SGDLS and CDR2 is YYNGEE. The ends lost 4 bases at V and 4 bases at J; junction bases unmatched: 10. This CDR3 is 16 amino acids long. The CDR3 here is CASSPRDRVATGELFF. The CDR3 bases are TGTGCCAGCAGCCCTCGAGACAGGGTGGCCACCGGGGAGCTGTTTTTT. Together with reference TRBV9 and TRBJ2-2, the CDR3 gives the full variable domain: DSGVTQTPKHLITATGQRVTLRCSPRSGDLSVYWYQQSLDQGLQFLIQYYNGEERAKGNILERFSAQQFPDLHSELNLSSLELGDSALYFCASSPRDRVATGELFFGEGSRLTVL.

The CDR3 nucleotides are TGTGCCAGCAGTGGGGACAGGGCAGGGCAAGAGACCCAGTACTTC. Protein: CASSGDRAGQETQYF. The gene calls are TRBV12-3 or TRBV12-4 and TRBJ2-5; 9 bases align to TRBD1. This CDR3 is 15 amino acids long. V lost 5 bases to trimming and J lost 2 bases; unmatched junction nucleotides: 6.

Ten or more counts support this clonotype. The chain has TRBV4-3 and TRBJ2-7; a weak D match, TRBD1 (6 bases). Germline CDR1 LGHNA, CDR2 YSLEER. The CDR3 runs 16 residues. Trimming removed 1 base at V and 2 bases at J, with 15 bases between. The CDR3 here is CASSQVWGQGTYEQYF. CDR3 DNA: TGCGCCAGCAGCCAAGTCTGGGGGCAGGGGACCTACGAGCAGTACTTC.

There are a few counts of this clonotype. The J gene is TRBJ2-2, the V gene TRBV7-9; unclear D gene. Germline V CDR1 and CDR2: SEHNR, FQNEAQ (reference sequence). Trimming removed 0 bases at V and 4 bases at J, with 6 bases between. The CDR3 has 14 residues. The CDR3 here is CASSLAGSTGELFF. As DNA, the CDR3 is TGTGCCAGCAGCTTAGCAGGAAGCACCGGGGAGCTGTTTTTT.

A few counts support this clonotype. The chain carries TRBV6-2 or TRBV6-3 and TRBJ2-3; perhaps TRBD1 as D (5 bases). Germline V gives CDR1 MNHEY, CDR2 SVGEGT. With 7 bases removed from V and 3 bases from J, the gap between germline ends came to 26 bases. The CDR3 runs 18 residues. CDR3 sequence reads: CASTFNSVGALATDTQYF. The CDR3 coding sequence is TGTGCCAGCACCTTCAACTCTGTAGGGGCGCTTGCGACAGATACGCAGTATTTT.

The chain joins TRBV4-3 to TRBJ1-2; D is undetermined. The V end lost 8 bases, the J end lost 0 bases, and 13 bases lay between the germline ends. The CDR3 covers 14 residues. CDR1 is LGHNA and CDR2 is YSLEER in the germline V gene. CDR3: CASQDARSNYGYTF. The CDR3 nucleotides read TGCGCCAGCCAAGACGCAAGGTCTAACTATGGCTACACCTTC.

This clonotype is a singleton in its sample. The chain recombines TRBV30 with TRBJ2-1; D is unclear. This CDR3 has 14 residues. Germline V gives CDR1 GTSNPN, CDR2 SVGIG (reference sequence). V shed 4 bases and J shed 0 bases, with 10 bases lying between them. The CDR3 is CAWTGESSYNEQFF. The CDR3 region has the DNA TGTGCCTGGACCGGAGAGAGCTCCTACAATGAGCAGTTCTTC.

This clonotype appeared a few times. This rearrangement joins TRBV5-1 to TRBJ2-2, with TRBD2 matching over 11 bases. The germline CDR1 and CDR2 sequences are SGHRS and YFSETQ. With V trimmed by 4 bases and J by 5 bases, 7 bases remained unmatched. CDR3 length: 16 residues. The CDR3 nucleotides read TGCGCCAGCAGCCTAGCGGGGGGACACAGGACCGGGGAGCTGTTTTTT. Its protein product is CASSLAGGHRTGELFF.

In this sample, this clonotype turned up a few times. This CDR3 reads CASSLGVGSYEQYV. The CDR3 DNA reads TGTGCCAGCAGTTTAGGAGTAGGCTCCTACGAGCAGTACGTC. The gene calls are TRBV27 and TRBJ2-7, with D unresolved. V was trimmed by 2 bases and J by 0 bases, leaving 8 bases between them. The CDR3 has 14 amino acids. CDR1 is MNHEY and CDR2 is SMNVEV in the germline V gene (reference sequence).